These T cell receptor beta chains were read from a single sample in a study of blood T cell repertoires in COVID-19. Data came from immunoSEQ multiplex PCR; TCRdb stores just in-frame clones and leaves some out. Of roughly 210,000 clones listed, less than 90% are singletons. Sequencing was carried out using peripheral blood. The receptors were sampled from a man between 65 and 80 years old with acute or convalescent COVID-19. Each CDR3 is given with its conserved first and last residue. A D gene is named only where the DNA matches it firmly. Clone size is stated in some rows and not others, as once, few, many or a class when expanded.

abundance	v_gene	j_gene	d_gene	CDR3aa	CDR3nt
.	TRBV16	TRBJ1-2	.	CASSLTGSANYGYTF	TGTGCCAGCAGCCTCACAGGGTCGGCGAACTATGGCTACACCTTC
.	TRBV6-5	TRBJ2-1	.	CASRPDSTYNEQFF	TGTGCCAGCAGGCCCGACTCGACCTACAATGAGCAGTTCTTC
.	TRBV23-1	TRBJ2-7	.	CASSQPTVFVPSYEQYF	TGCGCCAGCAGTCAACCTACCGTGTTCGTTCCCTCCTACGAGCAGTACTTC
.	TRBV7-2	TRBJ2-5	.	CASSPQGKETQYF	TGTGCCAGCAGCCCTCAGGGGAAAGAGACCCAGTACTTC
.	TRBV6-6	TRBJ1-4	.	CASSPPGQTNEKLFF	TGTGCCAGCAGTCCCCCGGGACAAACCAATGAAAAACTGTTTTTT
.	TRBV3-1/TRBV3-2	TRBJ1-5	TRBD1	CASSQGQPQGSNQPQHF	TGTGCCAGCAGCCAAGGCCAACCACAGGGGAGCAATCAGCCCCAGCATTTT
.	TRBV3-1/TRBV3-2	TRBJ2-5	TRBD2	CASSHHDLRLAGGTTQYF	TGTGCCAGCAGCCACCACGACTTAAGGCTAGCGGGAGGTACTACCCAGTACTTC
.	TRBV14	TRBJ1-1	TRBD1	CASRRIGQGDTEAFF	TGTGCCAGCAGACGGATTGGACAGGGGGACACTGAAGCTTTCTTT
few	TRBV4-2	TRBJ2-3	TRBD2	CASSPKGSGHSDTQYF	TGTGCCAGCAGCCCCAAAGGTAGCGGGCATTCAGATACGCAGTATTTT
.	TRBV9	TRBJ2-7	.	CASSVDSARGGYEQYF	TGTGCCAGCAGCGTAGATTCAGCAAGAGGGGGCTACGAGCAGTACTTC
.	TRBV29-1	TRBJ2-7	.	CSGTGLTYEQYF	TGCAGCGGAACGGGACTCACCTACGAGCAGTACTTC
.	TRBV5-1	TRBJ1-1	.	CASSLIPDSNTEAFF	TGCGCCAGCAGCTTGATCCCCGACAGTAACACTGAAGCTTTCTTT
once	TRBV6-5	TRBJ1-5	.	CASSSTPRQGNQPQHF	TGTGCCAGCAGTTCCACACCCCGACAGGGCAATCAGCCCCAGCATTTT
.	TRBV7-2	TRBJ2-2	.	CASDINTGELFF	TGTGCCAGCGACATTAACACCGGGGAGCTGTTTTTT
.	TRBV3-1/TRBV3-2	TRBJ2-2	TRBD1	CASTPQGANTGELFF	TGTGCCAGCACCCCCCAGGGGGCGAATACCGGGGAGCTGTTTTTT
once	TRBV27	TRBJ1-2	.	CASRGGGTYGYTF	TGTGCCTCCCGCGGGGGGGGGACTTATGGCTACACCTTC
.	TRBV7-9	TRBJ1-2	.	CASSSVPGDYGYTF	TGTGCCAGCAGCTCAGTCCCGGGGGACTATGGCTACACCTTC
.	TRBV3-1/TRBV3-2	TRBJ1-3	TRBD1	CASSQGQGSGNTIYF	TGTGCCAGCAGCCAAGGACAGGGGTCTGGAAACACCATATATTTT
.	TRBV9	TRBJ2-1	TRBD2	CASSVDLLAGSEQFF	TGTGCCAGCAGCGTAGACCTACTAGCGGGAAGTGAGCAGTTCTTC
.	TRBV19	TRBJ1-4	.	CASSIGGRRTNEKLFF	TGTGCCAGTAGTATAGGCGGCAGAAGAACTAATGAAAAACTGTTTTTT
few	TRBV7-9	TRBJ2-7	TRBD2	CANQPLAGTYEQYF	TGTGCCAACCAACCCCTAGCGGGAACCTACGAGCAGTACTTC
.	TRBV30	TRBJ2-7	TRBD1	CAWSVGQGAYEQYF	TGTGCCTGGAGTGTAGGGCAGGGGGCGTACGAGCAGTACTTC
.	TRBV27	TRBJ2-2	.	CASSSRGMNTGELFF	TGTGCCAGCAGTTCCCGGGGAATGAACACCGGGGAGCTGTTTTTT
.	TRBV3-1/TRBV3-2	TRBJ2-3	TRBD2	CASSLRGGKIDTQYF	TGTGCCAGCAGTCTGAGGGGAGGGAAGATAGATACGCAGTATTTT
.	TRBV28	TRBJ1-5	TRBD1	CASSLGQAKPQHF	TGTGCCAGCAGCTTGGGACAGGCGAAGCCCCAGCATTTT
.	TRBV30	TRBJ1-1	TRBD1	CAWRPWDRLNTEAFF	TGTGCCTGGAGGCCGTGGGACAGACTAAACACTGAAGCTTTCTTT
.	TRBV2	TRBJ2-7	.	CASSEEGPPMYYEQYF	TGTGCCAGCAGTGAGGAGGGGCCGCCTATGTACTACGAGCAGTACTTC
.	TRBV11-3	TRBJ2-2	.	CASSLGLYTGELFF	TGTGCCAGCAGCTTGGGACTCTACACCGGGGAGCTGTTTTTT
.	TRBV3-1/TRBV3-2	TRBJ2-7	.	CASSQADGLGEQYF	TGTGCCAGCAGCCAAGCTGACGGACTCGGGGAGCAGTACTTC